This T cell receptor (beta chain) came from a study of Graves' ophthalmopathy and Graves' hyperthyroidism. Investigators amplified TCR beta CDR3 regions from RNA transcripts. HTBI primers were employed in first-round RT-PCR, then a second-round multiplex PCR followed. MiXCR, applied by TCRdb to the multiplex PCR reads, yields one record per CDR3 protein. Of about 210,000 distinct CDR3 sequences in the sample, about 32% were seen once. Many counts were recorded for this clonotype. CDR3 size: 17 residues. Losses at the gene ends were 2 bases for V and 5 bases for J; bases not matched to a gene: 9. CDR1 is MDHEN and CDR2 is SYDVKM in the germline V gene.

The source is a man between 45 and 60 years old with Graves' ophthalmopathy. The V and J genes are TRBV28 and TRBJ2-7; 13 positions agree with TRBD2. The sequenced material came from peripheral blood. The CDR3 here is CASSLTGTSGKYHEQYF. The CDR3 DNA is TGTGCCAGCAGTTTAACCGGGACTAGCGGGAAATACCACGAGCAGTACTTC.